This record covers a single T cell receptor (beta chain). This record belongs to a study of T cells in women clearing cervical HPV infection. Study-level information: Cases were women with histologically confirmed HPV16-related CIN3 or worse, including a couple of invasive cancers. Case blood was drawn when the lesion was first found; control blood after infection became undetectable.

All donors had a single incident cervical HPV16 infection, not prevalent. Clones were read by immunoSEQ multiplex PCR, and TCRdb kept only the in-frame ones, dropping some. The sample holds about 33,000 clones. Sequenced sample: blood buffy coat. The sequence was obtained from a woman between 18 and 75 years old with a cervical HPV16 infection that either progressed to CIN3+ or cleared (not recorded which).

The CDR3 sequence is CACKGGHGNQPQHF. The sequenced part of the CDR3 DNA is TGTGCCTGCAAAGGGGGACATGGCAATCAGCCC. This chain uses TRBV19 with TRBJ1-5; the D gene is possibly TRBD1 (6 bases). The CDR3 extends 3 residues past the end of the read, so its final part is completed from the germline J gene. This CDR3 spans 14 amino acids. The V gene's germline CDR1 is LNHDA and CDR2 SQIVND (reference sequence). Trimming cost V 11 bases and J 2 bases, with 16 bases left between them. Complete variable domain (other parts from reference TRBV19 and TRBJ1-5): DGGITQSPKYLFRKEGQNVTLSCEQNLNHDAMYWYRQDPGQGLRLIYYSQIVNDFQKGDIAEGYSVSREKKESFPLTVTSAQKNPTAFYLCACKGGHGNQPQHFGDGTRLSIL.